A selection of T cell receptor beta chains follows, all from one sample in a study of blood T cell repertoires in COVID-19. The assay was immunoSEQ multiplex PCR, and TCRdb's table has in-frame clones only and misses some. The sample carries about 33,000 clones, 88% recorded once. Sequenced: peripheral blood. All receptors derive from a human donor in a cohort sampled during active COVID-19. Each CDR3 is given with its conserved first and last residue. A D gene is named only where the DNA matches it firmly. Where a row states a size, it is once, few, many or the class of an expanded clone; other rows omit it.

V gene,J gene,clone size,D gene,CDR3 DNA,CDR3 protein
TRBV19,TRBJ1-5,.,.,TGTGCCAGTAGTATAGTGGGAGACATTGCTGGTCAGCCCCAGCATTTT,CASSIVGDIAGQPQHF
TRBV27,TRBJ2-2,.,.,TGTGCCAGCAGTTTACTACACACCGGGGAGCTGTTTTTT,CASSLLHTGELFF
TRBV27,TRBJ2-5,few,.,TGTGCCAGCAGTTTGAAGAGGGGGGGCCGGGAGACCCAGTACTTC,CASSLKRGGRETQYF
TRBV11-2,TRBJ2-3,once,TRBD2,TGTGCCAGCAGCCCGAGACTAGCGGCTCACCCCACAGATACGCAGTATTTT,CASSPRLAAHPTDTQYF
TRBV6-5,TRBJ2-7,.,TRBD2,TGTGCCAGCAGAACTAGCGGGAACTACGAGCAGTACTTC,CASRTSGNYEQYF
TRBV2,TRBJ2-5,.,TRBD2,TGTGCCAGCAGAAAGGAGCAGCGGGGCGAGACCCAGTACTTC,CASRKEQRGETQYF
TRBV7-2,TRBJ1-5,.,.,TGTGCCAGCAGCTTAGCGGCCGGATGGGGCGAGCCCCAGCATTTT,CASSLAAGWGEPQHF
TRBV9,TRBJ2-3,.,.,TGTGCCAGCAGCGATCGACTAGACTTAGATACGCAGTATTTT,CASSDRLDLDTQYF
TRBV5-5,TRBJ1-4,.,TRBD1,TGTGCCAGCAGCAGGACAGGGGCTAATGAAAAACTGTTTTTT,CASSRTGANEKLFF
TRBV20-1,TRBJ2-1,.,TRBD1,TGCAGTGCTAGTGCCGGGACAGGGACCTACAATGAGCAGTTCTTC,CSASAGTGTYNEQFF
TRBV14,TRBJ1-3,.,TRBD1,TGTGCCAGCAGCCAACGACAGGGTATCTTTGGAAACACCATATATTTT,CASSQRQGIFGNTIYF
TRBV2,TRBJ2-3,.,.,TGTGCCAGCAGCCCTAAAACTAGTTTCACAGATACGCAGTATTTT,CASSPKTSFTDTQYF
TRBV19,TRBJ2-2,.,.,TGTGCCAGTAGTATAGCCCCCTCCGGCGGATTCGTCTTCGGGGAGCTGTTTTTT,CASSIAPSGGFVFGELFF
TRBV10-1,TRBJ2-4,.,.,TGCGGCAGCAGTGAAGCAGGGTCAAACATTCAGTACTTC,CGSSEAGSNIQYF
TRBV5-1,TRBJ1-6,.,.,TGCGCCAGCAGATCGGCGGGGGGCTCCTATAATTCACCCCTCCACTTT,CASRSAGGSYNSPLHF
TRBV7-2,TRBJ2-7,.,.,TGTGCCAGCAGCTTAGCGCTCCAGGGTGGCGACCAGTACTTC,CASSLALQGGDQYF
TRBV20-1,TRBJ2-7,.,.,TGCAGTGCTAGAGATATGTACGAGCAGTACTTC,CSARDMYEQYF
TRBV5-1,TRBJ2-7,.,TRBD2,TGCGCCAGCAGCTTGGCCGTCTCGACAGCGGGAATAGCCTACGAGCAGTACTTC,CASSLAVSTAGIAYEQYF
TRBV28,TRBJ1-2,.,.,TGTGCCAGCAGTTTACCTAGACTCCTCGGCTACACCTTC,CASSLPRLLGYTF
TRBV6-5,TRBJ1-5,.,.,TGTGCCAGCAGCCAAGGACTGAGCAATCAGCCCCAGCATTTT,CASSQGLSNQPQHF
TRBV10-1,TRBJ2-5,.,TRBD2,TGCGCCAGCAGTCGGGATGCTAGCGGGGGTCAAGAGACCCAGTACTTC,CASSRDASGGQETQYF
TRBV19,TRBJ1-3,.,TRBD1,TGTGCCAGTAGTACCACAGGGGACTCTGGAAACACCATATATTTT,CASSTTGDSGNTIYF
TRBV9,TRBJ2-3,once,TRBD2,TGTGCCAGTACCCTATCCGGGACTAGCGGGGTAGATACGCAGTATTTT,CASTLSGTSGVDTQYF
TRBV7-6,TRBJ2-7,.,TRBD2,TGTGCCAGCAGCTTGGAGAGGACTAGCGGTTACGAGCAGTACTTC,CASSLERTSGYEQYF
TRBV2,TRBJ1-5,.,TRBD1,TGTGCCAGCAGTGCCTTGGGGACAGGGGGCTATCAGCCCCAGCATTTT,CASSALGTGGYQPQHF
TRBV19,TRBJ2-1,.,.,TGTGCCAGTAGTATACGGACGGGAGCCGTTAGTTACAATGAGCAGTTCTTC,CASSIRTGAVSYNEQFF
TRBV4-2,TRBJ2-3,.,.,TGTGCCAGCAGCCAAGGGTGGCGGGACACAGATACGCAGTATTTT,CASSQGWRDTDTQYF
TRBV14,TRBJ2-5,.,TRBD2,TGTGCCAGCAGCCAAGTTACTCTAGCGGGGAGGGAGACCCAGTACTTC,CASSQVTLAGRETQYF
TRBV19,TRBJ2-3,.,TRBD1,TGTGCCAGTAGTATAGAAGGGGGACAGGGGTCCGATACGCAGTATTTT,CASSIEGGQGSDTQYF